One sample yielded the 13 T cell receptor beta chains listed below, sequenced in a study of T-cell reconstitution after alpha-beta-depleted transplantation in children. This sample's TCRbeta library carried unique molecular identifier barcodes. TCRdb used MiXCR to reprocess the PCR reads, holding one entry per CDR3 protein. In the table there are approximately 400,000 distinct CDR3 sequences, around 9.9% of which are singletons. The starting material was PBMCs from the stem cell graft donor, obtained from the stem cell graft. Source of these receptors: a human donor who donated a stem cell graft to a child with acute myeloid leukemia.

This clonotype has more than one count but fewer than ten. The chain joins TRBV20-1 to TRBJ1-5; D might be TRBD1 (6 bases). Trimming removed 5 bases from V and 7 bases from J, with 15 bases in between. This CDR3 region has 13 residues. Germline V gene sequence: CDR1 DFQATT, CDR2 SNEGSKA (reference sequence). CDR3 sequence: CSAGLGGGQPQHF. CDR3 DNA sequence: TGCAGTGCTGGGCTGGGGGGCGGACAGCCCCAGCATTTT.

This clonotype was counted only a few times. This sequence joins TRBV20-1 and TRBJ2-7; 12 nucleotides line up with TRBD1. The junction had 8 bases not matched to a gene; V was cut back by 6 bases and J by 5 bases. Germline V gene sequence: CDR1 DFQATT, CDR2 SNEGSKA (reference sequence). CDR3 size: 14 residues. The CDR3 spells CSARRDRGPNEQYF. CDR3 in DNA: TGCAGTGCCCGCCGGGACAGGGGGCCCAACGAGCAGTACTTC.

The chain couples TRBV20-1 to TRBJ2-2; D remains ambiguous. V dropped 3 bases and J dropped 2 bases, with 13 bases sitting between them. The CDR3 is 15 residues long. Germline V gene data show CDR1 as DFQATT and CDR2 as SNEGSKA (reference sequence). The CDR3 nucleotides are TGCAGTGCTAGTGGGTTGAGCGTAAACACCGGGGAGCTGTTTTTT. Translated: CSASGLSVNTGELFF.

The chain carries TRBV12-3 or TRBV12-4 and TRBJ1-5, with 11 bases identical to TRBD1. V shed 3 bases and J 2 bases; nucleotides not matched to a gene: 9. The CDR3 has 18 amino acids. The chain's CDR3 is CASSFRDRGVGGNQPQHF. The CDR3 bases are TGTGCCAGCAGTTTTAGGGACAGGGGGGTAGGCGGCAATCAGCCCCAGCATTTT.

This clonotype appeared a few times. The chain carries TRBV3-1 and TRBJ2-2; 8 nucleotides align to TRBD1. Per germline, CDR1 LGHDT and CDR2 YNNKEL (reference sequence). V shed 5 bases and J 2 bases; nucleotides not matched to a gene: 4. The CDR3 runs 15 residues. The CDR3 sequence is CASSVDRVNTGELFF. In DNA, the CDR3 is TGTGCCAGCAGCGTGGACAGGGTCAACACCGGGGAGCTGTTTTTT. Variable domain in full (rest from reference TRBV3-1 and TRBJ2-2): DTAVSQTPKYLVTQMGNDKSIKCEQNLGHDTMYWYKQDSKKFLKIMFSYNNKELIINETVPNRFSPKSPDKAHLNLHINSLELGDSAVYFCASSVDRVNTGELFFGEGSRLTVL.

This chain connects TRBV20-1 to TRBJ2-1; 9 bases match TRBD2. After removal of 2 bases from V and 15 bases from J, the junction contained 8 bases not matched to a gene. The CDR3 spans 12 residues. CDR1 and CDR2 from the germline V gene are DFQATT and SNEGSKA (reference sequence). The CDR3, as DNA: TGCAGTGCTAGACTCATAGCGGGGGAGGGGTTCTTC. Its translation is CSARLIAGEGFF.

The chain joins TRBV6-5 to TRBJ2-5, with 7 nucleotides matching TRBD1. The CDR3 has 14 amino acids. Trimming at V came to 4 bases and at J to 5 bases, leaving 7 bases not matched to a gene. The germline V gene encodes CDR1 MNHEY and CDR2 SVGAGI. The CDR3 nucleotides are TGTGCCAGCAGTTTACAGGGGCGAGGGGAGACCCAGTACTTC. Its protein is CASSLQGRGETQYF.

The gene calls are TRBV20-1 and TRBJ2-1; 8 bases are a match to TRBD2. Germline CDR1 is DFQATT and CDR2 is SNEGSKA (reference sequence). V was clipped by 3 bases and J by 7 bases; unmatched bases: 11. The CDR3 is 15 residues long. The chain's CDR3 is CSASRGGGSENEQFF. The CDR3 DNA sequence: TGCAGTGCTAGCCGGGGCGGGGGGTCTGAGAATGAGCAGTTCTTC.

This clonotype showed up just a few times. The rearrangement joins TRBV20-1 to TRBJ1-2; TRBD1 might be the D (5 bases). The CDR3 is 12 residues long. The germline V gene encodes CDR1 DFQATT and CDR2 SNEGSKA (reference sequence). Trimming stripped 5 bases from V and 5 bases from J, with 12 bases between. As DNA, the CDR3 is TGCAGTGCTGAGAGGGGAGGGTATGGCTACACCTTC. This gives the protein CSAERGGYGYTF.

At least ten counts were recorded for this clonotype. V is TRBV4-3 and J is TRBJ2-2; 11 bases agree with TRBD2. The CDR3 runs to 15 residues. With 4 bases clipped from V and 6 bases from J, the junction kept 4 bases outside the gene matches. From germline, CDR1 is LGHNA and CDR2 YSLEER. CDR3 DNA: TGCGCCAGCAGCCTCGTAGCGGGAGGGGCCGGGGAGCTGTTTTTT. This sequence encodes CASSLVAGGAGELFF.

The genes are TRBV10-3 and TRBJ2-7; D assignment may be TRBD1 or TRBD2 (6 bases each). The V end was cut by 2 bases, the J end by 1 base, with 12 bases between. This CDR3 region has 15 residues. Germline V gives CDR1 ENHRY, CDR2 SYGVKD. Written as DNA, the CDR3 is TGTGCCATCAGTGAGGGAGGGACACCTTCCTACGAGCAGTACTTC. As protein: CAISEGGTPSYEQYF.

The CDR3: CASSYGWREVMPDTQYF. CDR3 nucleotides: TGTGCCAGCAGTTATGGGTGGCGGGAGGTTATGCCAGATACGCAGTATTTT. The chain couples TRBV6-9 to TRBJ2-3; 8 bases are a match to TRBD2. The V gene's germline CDR1 is MNHGY and CDR2 SVAAGI. The CDR3 spans 17 residues. Losses at the gene ends were 2 bases for V and 4 bases for J; bases not matched to a gene: 11.

This clonotype was detected only a few times. The CDR3 nucleotides read TGTGCCAGCAGCAAAGAAGGGGGGGGCGGCCGAGTCACCGGGGAGCTGTTTTTT. Its protein is CASSKEGGGGRVTGELFF. V gene TRBV21-1 combines with J gene TRBJ2-2; the table's D call, TRBD1, was not checked against the DNA. TRBV21-1 is a listed pseudogene. This CDR3 contains 18 residues.